Shown below are 18 T cell receptor beta chains from a single sample sequenced in a study of blood T cell repertoires in COVID-19. Profiled with immunoSEQ multiplex PCR; TCRdb holds only in-frame clones, not every one. The data show some 250,000 clones, with around 88% seen just once and 8.6% held by the top ten. Sequencing input: peripheral blood. The source is a man in his forties with active or convalescent COVID-19.

This chain joins TRBV15 and TRBJ2-3; TRBD1 matches 7 bases. CDR3 size: 18 residues. The J segment lost 0 bases and the V segment lost 0 bases, leaving 9 bases of the junction unmatched. CDR1 LNHNV and CDR2 YYDKDF come from the germline V gene (reference sequence). CDR3 region: CATSRDSKGQRSTDTQYF. As DNA, the CDR3 is TGTGCCACCAGCAGAGATAGTAAGGGACAGCGCAGCACAGATACGCAGTATTTT.

In its sample, this clone was seen a few times. The chain is built from TRBV30 and TRBJ1-3, with 7 bases that match TRBD1. The CDR3 length is 15 residues. Germline lookup yields CDR1 GTSNPN and CDR2 SVGIG (reference sequence). Losses at the gene ends were 2 bases for V and 0 bases for J; bases not matched to a gene: 4. The CDR3 nucleotides read TGTGCCTGGAGTAGGGACAGCGTCTCTGGAAACACCATATATTTT. Encoded protein: CAWSRDSVSGNTIYF.

The genes are TRBV7-2 and TRBJ1-2; 12 bases line up with TRBD1. CDR3 length: 16 residues. After removal of 2 bases from V and 5 bases from J, the junction contained 6 bases not matched to a gene. Germline V lookup: CDR1 SGHTA, CDR2 FQGNSA. CDR3 sequence: CASSLPGTGGGYGYTF. Here the CDR3 DNA reads TGTGCCAGCAGCTTACCCGGGACAGGGGGCGGATATGGCTACACCTTC.

This chain joins TRBV10-1 and TRBJ2-7, with 7 bases fitting TRBD1. The V gene's germline CDR1 is WNHNN and CDR2 SYGVQD (reference sequence). Germline trimming cut 5 bases from V and 4 bases from J; bases unmatched to any gene: 8. CDR3 size: 14 residues. CDR3 in DNA: TGCGCCAGCAGTCCGGGACAGAATGTTTACGAGCAGTACTTC. Amino acid sequence: CASSPGQNVYEQYF.

The chain is built from TRBV24-1 and TRBJ2-5; no clear D gene. Trimming took off 1 base at V and 5 bases at J, with 16 bases between the two ends. Germline loops: CDR1 KGHDR, CDR2 SFDVKD. This CDR3 has 16 amino acids. CDR3 sequence (DNA): TGTGCCACCAGTGATTTAGGCGGCCAAGGATTCGAGACCCAGTACTTC. The encoded protein is CATSDLGGQGFETQYF.

This rearrangement joins TRBV6-2 or TRBV6-3 to TRBJ1-5, with D tentatively TRBD1 (5 bases). V was clipped by 5 bases and J by 7 bases, with 9 bases between them. The CDR3 covers 12 residues. Germline assignment: CDR1 MNHEY and CDR2 SVGEGT. CDR3: CASSQQEQPQHF. CDR3 DNA: TGTGCCAGCAGTCAACAGGAACAGCCCCAGCATTTT.

The J gene is TRBJ2-1, the V gene TRBV19, with D perhaps TRBD2 (6 bases). Germline V CDR1 and CDR2: LNHDA, SQIVND (reference sequence). V was trimmed by 6 bases and J by 2 bases, leaving 20 bases between them. CDR3 length: 17 amino acids. The CDR3 region is CASSFGNLLATYNEQFF. The CDR3 DNA reads TGTGCCAGTAGCTTTGGTAATCTACTAGCAACCTACAATGAGCAGTTCTTC.

V and J are TRBV30 and TRBJ1-5, with TRBD1 matching 9 bases. CDR1 is GTSNPN, CDR2 SVGIG, per germline (reference sequence). The CDR3 extends over 14 amino acids. V was pared by 5 bases and J by 1 base, with 3 bases of the junction left unmatched. CDR3: CAWRQGESNQPQHF. The CDR3 coding sequence is TGTGCCTGGCGACAGGGGGAGAGCAATCAGCCCCAGCATTTT.

The rearrangement links TRBV27 to TRBJ2-7, with a tentative D call TRBD2 (5 bases). The V gene lost 6 bases and the J gene lost 3 bases, with 18 bases spanning the gap. Germline CDR1 MNHEY, CDR2 SMNVEV (reference sequence). The CDR3 extends over 15 amino acids. DNA of the CDR3: TGTGCCAGCAGCCTAGGAGCGGCCGGGAACTACGAGCAGTACTTC. Protein product: CASSLGAAGNYEQYF.

V usage is TRBV4-1 and J usage is TRBJ2-7, with D maybe TRBD1 (6 bases). Germline CDR1 reads MGHRA; CDR2 reads YSYEKL. There are 14 residues in the CDR3. Trimming took 6 bases from V and 4 from J, leaving 16 bases between them. CDR3: CASSEDSNIYEQYF. The CDR3, as DNA: TGCGCCAGCAGTGAGGACAGTAATATATACGAGCAGTACTTC.

The CDR3 sequence is CASSPGTGTAYSNQPQHF. For the CDR3, the DNA is TGTGCCAGCAGCCCCGGGACAGGGACAGCGTATAGCAATCAGCCCCAGCATTTT. This chain joins TRBV7-9 and TRBJ1-5; 9 bases are shared with TRBD1. The junction had 11 bases not matched to a gene; V was cut back by 5 bases and J by 0 bases. Germline-derived CDR1 and CDR2 are SEHNR and FQNEAQ (reference sequence). The length of the CDR3 is 18 residues.

The rearrangement joins TRBV4-1 to TRBJ1-3; D is undetermined. Germline CDR1 reads MGHRA; CDR2 reads YSYEKL. CDR3 length equals 16 residues. Trimming removed 0 bases from V and 0 bases from J, with 9 bases in between. The CDR3 here is CASSQEWLISGNTIYF. The CDR3 nucleotides are TGCGCCAGCAGCCAAGAGTGGCTGATCTCTGGAAACACCATATATTTT.

The chain employs TRBV19 and TRBJ1-2; D unclear. The CDR3 consists of 14 residues. V lost 3 bases and J 7 bases, leaving 15 bases between the germline ends. The germline gives CDR1 LNHDA, CDR2 SQIVND (reference sequence). The CDR3 DNA reads as TGTGCCAGTAGTATTGATCCGAGCGGACGTGGCTACACCTTC. Protein: CASSIDPSGRGYTF.

On this clone itself: Other DNA sequences in the same sample also yield this CDR3. The rearrangement links TRBV19 to TRBJ1-5, with a tentative D call TRBD1 (5 bases). CDR3 length: 14 amino acids. V shed 1 base and J shed 3 bases, with 7 bases lying between them. Germline V lookup: CDR1 LNHDA, CDR2 SQIVND (reference sequence). This CDR3 reads CASSIGQLNQPQHF. As DNA, the CDR3 is TGTGCCAGTAGTATAGGACAGCTCAATCAGCCCCAGCATTTT.

This clone was counted once. J is TRBJ2-3 and V is TRBV18, with 8 bases that match TRBD1. The CDR3 totals 17 residues. Trimming cost V 0 bases and J 2 bases; bases outside gene matches: 7. CDR1 KGHSH and CDR2 LQKENI come from the germline V gene. CDR3 coding DNA: TGTGCCAGCTCACCACCCCTGGGGCAGGGGGCCACAGATACGCAGTATTTT. As protein: CASSPPLGQGATDTQYF.

This clone appeared a few times. This chain joins TRBV30 and TRBJ1-2; TRBD1 aligns across 7 bases. Germline V gene data show CDR1 as GTSNPN and CDR2 as SVGIG (reference sequence). The V segment lost 3 bases and the J segment 10 bases; nucleotides outside the gene matches: 5. This CDR3 has 11 residues. DNA of the CDR3: TGTGCCTGGAGAACAGGGGTGGACTACACCTTC. This translates into CAWRTGVDYTF. Full variable domain (remainder filled in from reference TRBV30 and TRBJ1-2): SQTIHQWPATLVQPVGSPLSLECTVEGTSNPNLYWYRQAAGRGLQLLFYSVGIGQISSEVPQNLSASRPQDRQFILSSKKLLLSDSGFYLCAWRTGVDYTFGSGTRLTVV.

Note on this clone: The identical CDR3 is also encoded by other nucleotide sequences in the sample. This chain links TRBV10-3 with TRBJ1-2; TRBD1 is a possible D gene (5 bases). CDR3 length: 14 amino acids. The V gene's germline CDR1 is ENHRY and CDR2 SYGVKD. V dropped 0 bases and J dropped 2 bases, with 7 bases sitting between them. The CDR3 nucleotides read TGTGCCATCAGTGAGTCGGGGGGGAACTATGGCTACACCTTC. It specifies CAISESGGNYGYTF.

In this sample, this clone turned up once. The chain links TRBV7-2 to TRBJ1-1; D ambiguous. Germline assignment: CDR1 SGHTA and CDR2 FQGNSA. This CDR3 contains 13 residues. V lost 1 base and J lost 6, with 9 bases in between. CDR3 residues: CASSLVRIPEAFF. Here the CDR3 DNA reads TGTGCCAGCAGCTTAGTGAGGATCCCTGAAGCTTTCTTT.